This TCR beta chain came from a study of cytomegalovirus exposure and HLA in healthy donors. The V gene end was trimmed by 6 bases and the J gene end by 2 bases; junction bases not matched to a gene: 6. Germline CDR1 is LNHDA and CDR2 is SQIVND (reference sequence). This CDR3 region has 15 residues. Both 60 Vbeta primers and 13 Jbeta primers went into the PCR. Using immunoSEQ multiplex PCR, the repertoire was profiled, and TCRdb retains in-frame clones only, with some absent. The data contain 35,000 to 45,000 clones, 55% to 75% of them singletons. What was sequenced was PBMCs. The rearrangement uses TRBV19 and TRBJ2-3; 9 bases line up with TRBD2. This clonotype was sampled from a man aged 60-69 years in good health and CMV-seropositive. The CDR3 is CASRRLAGNTDTQYF. The DNA for the CDR3 is TGTGCCAGTAGAAGGCTAGCGGGGAACACAGATACGCAGTATTTT.